These 22 T cell receptor beta chains were all obtained from the same sample, sequenced in a study of blood T cell repertoires in COVID-19. Sequencing was performed with immunoSEQ multiplex PCR; in TCRdb, only in-frame clones are kept and a portion is missing. The sample comprises fewer than 200,000 clones, approximately 84% of which are singletons, and 2.5% to 3% rests with the top ten. The sequenced sample was peripheral blood. These receptor sequences come from a woman older than 75 with COVID-19, enrolled during active disease.

This sequence joins TRBV6-5 and TRBJ2-4; TRBD2 matches 7 bases. The CDR3 is made up of 13 amino acids. J was trimmed by 7 bases and V by 7 bases; bases with no gene match: 7. CDR1 MNHEY and CDR2 SVGAGI come from the germline V gene. The CDR3 region is CASKDTGGNIQYF. The CDR3, as DNA: TGTGCCAGCAAAGACACCGGGGGGAACATTCAGTACTTC.

The rearrangement uses TRBV27 and TRBJ1-2; TRBD1 aligns across 8 bases. V dropped 1 base and J dropped 6; count of bases not matched to a gene: 13. This CDR3 has 17 residues. Germline V CDR1 and CDR2: MNHEY, SMNVEV (reference sequence). CDR3 amino acids: CASSLYVTGGARNGYTF. CDR3 coding DNA: TGTGCCAGCAGTTTATACGTCACAGGGGGGGCTCGGAATGGCTACACCTTC.

This chain joins TRBV28 and TRBJ1-4; maybe TRBD1 (6 bases). CDR1 and CDR2 (germline): MDHEN, SYDVKM. The CDR3 is 14 amino acids. V was clipped by 5 bases and J by 7 bases, with 14 bases between them. The CDR3 spells CASSPTGLTEKLFF. CDR3 bases: TGTGCCAGCAGTCCGACAGGCTTGACTGAAAAACTGTTTTTT.

This clone has more than one count but fewer than ten. The J gene is TRBJ2-1, the V gene TRBV2; 8 bases fit TRBD2. Germline CDR1 reads SNHLY; CDR2 reads FYNNEI. The length of the CDR3 is 14 residues. The junction had 3 bases not matched to a gene; V was cut back by 7 bases and J by 1 base. This CDR3 is CASKVAGSYNEQFF. The CDR3 coding sequence is TGTGCCAGCAAAGTAGCGGGATCCTACAATGAGCAGTTCTTC.

The rearrangement uses TRBV7-8 and TRBJ1-5, with D unresolved. Trimming pared 5 bases from V and 0 bases from J, leaving 14 bases between. The CDR3 loop spans 16 amino acids. CDR1 SGHVS and CDR2 FQNEAQ come from the germline V gene. CDR3 amino acids: CASSRGSGGSNQPQHF. DNA of the CDR3: TGTGCCAGCAGCCGAGGGAGCGGCGGTAGCAATCAGCCCCAGCATTTT.

This clone was picked up a small number of times. The rearrangement joins TRBV30 to TRBJ1-5; the match to TRBD1 covers 10 bases. CDR3 size: 15 residues. Germline values: CDR1 GTSNPN, CDR2 SVGIG (reference sequence). V shed 0 bases, J shed 6 bases, and the junction held 5 bases outside the gene matches. CDR3 sequence (DNA): TGTGCCTGGAGTGTAACGACAGGGGGCGGTCAGCCCCAGCATTTT. Translated: CAWSVTTGGGQPQHF.

This rearrangement joins TRBV15 to TRBJ1-3; D is uncertain. With 1 base removed from V and 2 bases from J, the gap between germline ends came to 12 bases. CDR1 is LNHNV and CDR2 is YYDKDF in the germline V gene (reference sequence). The CDR3 contains 16 residues. The CDR3 DNA reads as TGTGCCACCAGCAGAGCGTGGCCTACTACTGGAAACACCATATATTTT. This translates into CATSRAWPTTGNTIYF.

The V call is TRBV29-1, the J call TRBJ2-5, with TRBD1 as a possible D gene (5 bases). Germline assignment: CDR1 SQVTM and CDR2 ANQGSEA. V lost 8 bases and J lost 3, with 16 bases in between. The CDR3 spans 13 residues. In nucleotides, the CDR3 is TGCAGCACGGGCCAGGGTCGGAAAGAGACCCAGTACTTC. The encoded protein is CSTGQGRKETQYF.

The chain recombines TRBV27 with TRBJ2-7; 8 bases map to TRBD1. The CDR3 consists of 20 residues. J lost 2 bases, V lost 4 bases, and 22 bases had no gene match. Germline assignment: CDR1 MNHEY and CDR2 SMNVEV (reference sequence). The CDR3 region has the DNA TGTGCCAGCAGTTACCATAGCCCCACCGACGGACAGGGACGCCCCTACGAGCAGTACTTC. It encodes CASSYHSPTDGQGRPYEQYF.

This clone appeared a single time. V and J are TRBV5-1 and TRBJ2-7; 11 nucleotides align to TRBD1. CDR1 is SGHRS and CDR2 is YFSETQ in the germline V gene. The V gene end was trimmed by 7 bases and the J gene end by 5 bases; junction bases not matched to a gene: 8. CDR3 size: 14 residues. The CDR3 reads CASSLRTGGHEQYF. The CDR3 DNA is TGCGCCAGCTCCCTCAGGACAGGGGGCCACGAGCAGTACTTC.

The chain uses TRBV5-1 and TRBJ2-1; 13 nucleotides align to TRBD2. V was pared by 7 bases and J by 3 bases, with 1 base of the junction left unmatched. Germline V gene lookup returns CDR1 SGHRS and CDR2 YFSETQ. The CDR3 totals 14 residues. The CDR3 DNA reads as TGCGCCAGCGGACTAGCGGGAGTCTACAATGAGCAGTTCTTC. Amino acids: CASGLAGVYNEQFF. Drawing the rest from reference TRBV5-1 and TRBJ2-1, the complete variable domain is KAGVTQTPRYLIKTRGQQVTLSCSPISGHRSVSWYQQTPGQGLQFLFEYFSETQRNKGNFPGRFSGRQFSNSRSEMNVSTLELGDSALYLCASGLAGVYNEQFFGPGTRLTVL.

As DNA, the CDR3 is TGTGCCAGCAGCCCGGACAGGCCTACTAACTATGGCTACACCTTC. It is translated as CASSPDRPTNYGYTF. The V call is TRBV7-3, the J call TRBJ1-2, with TRBD1 matching 7 bases. Per the germline V gene, CDR1 is SGHTA and CDR2 is FQGTGA. The V and J ends lost 5 bases and 0 bases, in that order; junction bases with no gene match: 6. CDR3 length: 15 amino acids. The whole variable domain, remainder taken from reference TRBV7-3 and TRBJ1-2, is GAGVSQTPSNKVTEKGKYVELRCDPISGHTALYWYRQSLGQGPEFLIYFQGTGAADDSGLPNDRFFAVRPEGSVSTLKIQRTERGDSAVYLCASSPDRPTNYGYTFGSGTRLTVV.

The chain joins TRBV5-1 to TRBJ2-2; 9 nucleotides align to TRBD1. Germline V gene lookup returns CDR1 SGHRS and CDR2 YFSETQ. J was trimmed by 5 bases and V by 4 bases; bases with no gene match: 9. This CDR3 region has 16 residues. The CDR3 DNA reads as TGCGCCAGCAGCCTGGGAGGGACAGGGTTGACCGGGGAGCTGTTTTTT. Amino acid sequence: CASSLGGTGLTGELFF.

The V gene is TRBV6-4, the J gene TRBJ2-1; 9 bases are a match to TRBD2. The germline CDR1 and CDR2 sequences are MRHNA and SNTAGT. J gave up 11 bases and V 2 bases, and 7 bases lay outside the gene matches. The CDR3 totals 14 residues. This chain's CDR3 is CASSDERGAVQQFF. Written as DNA, the CDR3 is TGTGCCAGCAGTGACGAGCGGGGGGCGGTCCAGCAGTTCTTC.

The chain carries TRBV18 and TRBJ2-7, with 13 bases aligning to TRBD2. The CDR3 is 16 residues long. Germline lookup yields CDR1 KGHSH and CDR2 LQKENI. Trimming removed 3 bases from V and 4 bases from J; junction bases left unmatched: 6. CDR3 DNA sequence: TGTGCCAGCTCACCGAGGACTAGCGGGAGTATTTACGAGCAGTACTTC. It specifies CASSPRTSGSIYEQYF.

The rearrangement joins TRBV4-3 to TRBJ1-3; a possible D gene is TRBD1 (5 bases). Germline loops: CDR1 LGHNA, CDR2 YSLEER. The CDR3 is 16 amino acids. Trimming took 3 bases from V and 0 from J, leaving 12 bases between them. The CDR3: CASSHATGNSGNTIYF. The CDR3 DNA follows: TGCGCCAGCAGCCATGCCACAGGAAACTCTGGAAACACCATATATTTT.

This chain links TRBV29-1 with TRBJ2-4; no clear D. Trimming shortened V by 3 bases and J by 8 bases, and 11 bases separated the two germline ends. This CDR3 has 12 amino acids. Germline values: CDR1 SQVTM, CDR2 ANQGSEA. CDR3 DNA sequence: TGCAGCGTTGAGTCGGGTGGTGACATTCAGTACTTC. Protein product: CSVESGGDIQYF.

This clone was observed a single time. One junction end does not reproduce the germline sequence, and a read error may be involved. This rearrangement joins TRBV11-3 to TRBJ2-5, with D perhaps matching TRBD2 (7 bases). The CDR3 totals 19 residues. Per germline, CDR1 SGHNT and CDR2 YENEEA. The CDR3 DNA sequence: TGTGCCAGCAGGTTAGATACAGGGCTTTGCGGGGGAAAGCAAGAGACCCAGTACTTC. This sequence encodes CASRLDTGLCGGKQETQYF.

There are a few counts of this clone. CDR3 sequence reads: CASSSPRLAANSNTGELFF. Here the CDR3 DNA reads TGTGCCAGCAGTTCCCCACGTTTAGCGGCCAACTCGAACACCGGGGAGCTGTTTTTT. The chain combines TRBV27 with TRBJ2-2; maybe TRBD2 (6 bases). V dropped 4 bases and J dropped 0 bases, with 21 bases sitting between them. This CDR3 spans 19 amino acids. The V gene's germline CDR1 is MNHEY and CDR2 SMNVEV (reference sequence).

The chain recombines TRBV6-2 or TRBV6-3 with TRBJ2-7; a weak D match, TRBD1 (5 bases). Germline-derived CDR1 and CDR2 are MNHEY and SVGEGT. Trimming left V 5 bases short and J 4 bases short, with 12 bases between. This CDR3 is built from 13 residues. DNA for the CDR3: TGTGCCAGCAGTATCGACAGAATATACGAGCAGTACTTC. Protein product: CASSIDRIYEQYF.

The V gene is TRBV18, the J gene TRBJ2-7, with 9 bases matching TRBD2. Germline CDR1 and CDR2: KGHSH and LQKENI. The CDR3 sequence is 15 residues long. V lost 3 bases to trimming and J lost 7 bases; unmatched junction nucleotides: 10. CDR3 DNA: TGTGCCAGCTCACCTCAGCCGGGACTAGCAGAGGAGCAGTACTTC. This gives the protein CASSPQPGLAEEQYF. Together with reference TRBV18 and TRBJ2-7, the CDR3 gives the full variable domain: NAGVMQNPRHLVRRRGQEARLRCSPMKGHSHVYWYRQLPEEGLKFMVYLQKENIIDESGMPKERFSAEFPKEGPSILRIQQVVRGDSAAYFCASSPQPGLAEEQYFGPGTRLTVT.

The CDR3 region has the DNA TGTGCCAGCAGCCGGGGACAGGGGGGAGATACGCAGTATTTT. Translation: CASSRGQGGDTQYF. The V gene is TRBV3-1 (or the pseudogene TRBV3-2), the J gene TRBJ2-3, with 11 bases aligning to TRBD1. This CDR3 contains 14 residues. The trim removed 4 bases at V and 5 bases at J, leaving 2 bases unmatched. Germline CDR1 LGHDT, CDR2 YNNKEL (reference sequence).